This T cell receptor beta chain was recovered during a study of cytomegalovirus exposure and HLA in healthy donors. The primer mix had 60 Vbeta and 13 Jbeta primers. The table came from immunoSEQ multiplex PCR; TCRdb's copy has only in-frame clones and leaves some out. The sample shows 150,000 to 200,000 clones, 81% of them seen only once. This clone appeared many times. Germline lookup yields CDR1 MNHEY and CDR2 SVGAGI. The ends lost 1 base at V and 5 bases at J; junction bases unmatched: 5. The length of the CDR3 is 14 residues. The TCR originated in a man younger than 35 in good health and CMV-seronegative. The V call is TRBV6-5, the J call TRBJ2-7, with 7 positions matching TRBD2. The sequencing input was PBMCs. CDR3 bases: TGTGCCAGCAGTTACTTGCGGGAGAAGGACGAGCAGTACTTC. It yields the protein CASSYLREKDEQYF.